The rows below give T cell receptor beta chains drawn from one sample of a study of blood T cell repertoires in COVID-19. Sequencing was performed with immunoSEQ multiplex PCR; in TCRdb, only in-frame clones are kept and a portion is missing. Among around 300,000 clones, around 90% were seen once, and the ten largest hold 2% to 2.5%. Specimen: peripheral blood. The receptors shown here come from a man in his fifties with acute or convalescent COVID-19. Each CDR3 is given with its conserved first and last residue. A D gene is named only where the DNA matches it firmly. Only part of the rows carry a size: once, few, many, or a class if the clone is expanded.

d_gene | j_gene | len | v_gene | abundance | CDR3aa | CDR3nt
- | TRBJ1-2 | 13 | TRBV4-2 | few | CASSQDRRYGYTF | TGTGCCAGCAGCCAAGATCGGCGGTACGGCTACACCTTC
TRBD1 | TRBJ1-2 | 16 | TRBV7-3 | - | CASSPSPQQGTYGYTF | TGTGCCAGCAGCCCGTCGCCCCAACAGGGGACTTATGGCTACACCTTC
TRBD1 | TRBJ1-5 | 14 | TRBV28 | - | CASSFQGVRQPQHF | TGTGCCAGCAGTTTTCAGGGGGTGCGGCAGCCCCAGCATTTT
- | TRBJ2-7 | 16 | TRBV19 | - | CASSIGNLGYSYEQYF | TGTGCCAGTAGTATCGGGAATCTGGGGTACTCCTACGAGCAGTACTTC
- | TRBJ2-1 | 14 | TRBV9 | - | CASTPGLAYNEQFF | TGTGCCAGCACGCCGGGACTGGCCTACAATGAGCAGTTCTTC
- | TRBJ2-5 | 15 | TRBV5-1 | - | CASSLEPGVEKTQYF | TGCGCCAGCAGCTTGGAACCAGGGGTTGAGAAGACCCAGTACTTC
TRBD1 | TRBJ1-2 | 14 | TRBV18 | - | CASSPGTGNYGYTF | TGTGCCAGCTCCCCCGGGACAGGGAATTATGGCTACACCTTC
TRBD2 | TRBJ2-3 | 17 | TRBV5-1 | - | CASSLQRGGGGTDTQYF | TGCGCCAGCAGCTTACAGCGGGGGGGTGGAGGCACAGATACGCAGTATTTT
- | TRBJ2-2 | 18 | TRBV4-1 | once | CASSRMLLWTTNTGELFF | TGCGCCAGCAGCCGCATGCTCTTATGGACTACTAACACCGGGGAGCTGTTTTTT
- | TRBJ1-3 | 15 | TRBV3-1/TRBV3-2 | - | CASSRQLFSGNTIYF | TGTGCCAGCAGCCGACAGTTGTTCTCTGGAAACACCATATATTTT
TRBD1 | TRBJ2-1 | 15 | TRBV2 | - | CASTKQGSIRNEQFF | TGTGCCAGCACTAAACAGGGGAGTATAAGAAATGAGCAGTTCTTC
- | TRBJ1-5 | 15 | TRBV4-1 | few | CASSRLEGNNQPQHF | TGCGCCAGCAGCCGGCTGGAGGGGAACAATCAGCCCCAGCATTTT
TRBD1 | TRBJ2-3 | 18 | TRBV28 | - | CASSRPSYRDRGRDTQYF | TGTGCCAGCAGCCGACCCTCTTACCGGGACAGGGGAAGAGATACGCAGTATTTT
TRBD2 | TRBJ2-1 | 18 | TRBV18 | - | CASSPTPSGASSYNEQFF | TGTGCCAGCTCACCCACGCCCAGCGGGGCGAGCTCCTACAATGAGCAGTTCTTC
- | TRBJ1-2 | 14 | TRBV5-1 | - | CASSLRTAPVGYTF | TGCGCCAGCAGCTTGAGAACAGCCCCCGTTGGCTACACCTTC
TRBD1 | TRBJ2-3 | 14 | TRBV7-9 | - | CASGYRGSTDTQYF | TGTGCCAGCGGGTACAGGGGCAGCACAGATACGCAGTATTTT
TRBD1 | TRBJ2-7 | 14 | TRBV30 | - | CARHTGTGRDEQYF | TGTGCCCGCCATACCGGGACAGGGCGCGACGAGCAGTACTTC
TRBD1 | TRBJ2-1 | 16 | TRBV7-8 | once | CASSRKGTGSYNEQFF | TGTGCCAGCAGCCGTAAAGGGACAGGGAGCTACAATGAGCAGTTCTTC
- | TRBJ2-3 | 15 | TRBV19 | - | CASSGRGSLTDTQYF | TGTGCCAGTAGTGGGCGGGGCAGTCTCACAGATACGCAGTATTTT
- | TRBJ1-1 | 14 | TRBV18 | - | CASSPGAPSTEAFF | TGTGCCAGCTCACCAGGGGCTCCGAGCACTGAAGCTTTCTTT
TRBD1 | TRBJ1-2 | 16 | TRBV13 | - | CASSLTRDSENYGYTF | TGTGCCAGCAGCCTAACCCGGGACAGCGAGAACTATGGCTACACCTTC
- | TRBJ1-4 | 16 | TRBV7-4 | - | CASSVASIATNEKLFF | TGTGCCAGCAGCGTGGCCTCAATTGCAACTAATGAAAAACTGTTTTTT
TRBD1 | TRBJ1-2 | 13 | TRBV12-3/TRBV12-4 | - | CASRRQGPGGYTF | TGTGCCAGCAGACGACAGGGACCAGGCGGCTACACCTTC